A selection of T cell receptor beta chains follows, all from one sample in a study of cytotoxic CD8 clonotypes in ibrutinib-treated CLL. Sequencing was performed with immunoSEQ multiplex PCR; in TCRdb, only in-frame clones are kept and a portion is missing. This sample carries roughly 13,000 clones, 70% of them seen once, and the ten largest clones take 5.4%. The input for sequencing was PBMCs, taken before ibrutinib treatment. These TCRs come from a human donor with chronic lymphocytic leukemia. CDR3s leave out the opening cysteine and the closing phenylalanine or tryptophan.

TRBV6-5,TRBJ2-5,ASSYSRGGQETQY
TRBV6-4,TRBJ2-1,ASSEGDGNEQF
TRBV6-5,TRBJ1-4,ASRPPGSEKLF
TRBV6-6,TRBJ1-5,ASCTGGRIQPQH
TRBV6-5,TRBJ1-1,ASSYGQNTEAF
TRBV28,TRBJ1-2,ASSPTGNYGYT
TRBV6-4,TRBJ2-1,ASRAGIEQF
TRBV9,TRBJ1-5,ASSVGWQGDQPQH
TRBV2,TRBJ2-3,ASSEDSTDTQY
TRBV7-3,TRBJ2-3,ASSQTGTPRTDTQY
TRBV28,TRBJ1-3,ATRLSSGNTIY
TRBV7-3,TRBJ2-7,ASTRTSRSGEQY
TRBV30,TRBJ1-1,AWCLGGSEAF
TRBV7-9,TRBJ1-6,ASRTTGNFYNSPLH
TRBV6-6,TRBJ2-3,ASSYGETDTQY
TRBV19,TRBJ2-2,ASSRMDSLGTGELF
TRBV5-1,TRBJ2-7,ASSWGSYEQY
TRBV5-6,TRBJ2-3,ASSLAGPLTDTQY
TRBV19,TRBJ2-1,ASSIARSYNEQF
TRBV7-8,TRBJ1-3,ASSLVSGSSGNTIY
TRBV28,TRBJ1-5,ASTWVGARRSQH
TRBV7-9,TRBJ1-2,ASSLGGALVWRYT
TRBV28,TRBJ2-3,ASSAGGRTDTQY